Below are 8 T cell receptor beta chains sequenced from a single sample in a study of PD-L1 blockade in urothelial cancer. Profiling relied on immunoSEQ multiplex PCR, and the TCRdb table lists in-frame clones only, not all of them. The sample contains more than 65,000 clones, around 87% of which appear only once. Material: PBMCs, obtained around atezolizumab (anti-PD-L1) treatment. All receptors come from a woman aged 65 to 85 with urothelial cancer.

This clone was seen only once. The rearrangement links TRBV11-2 to TRBJ2-1, with D tentatively TRBD2 (5 bases). Germline CDR1 reads SGHAT; CDR2 reads FQNNGV. V was cut by 3 bases and J by 5 bases, with 11 bases left in between. The CDR3 extends over 14 amino acids. CDR3 in amino acids: CASSFKTGNNEQFF. In nucleotides, the CDR3 is TGTGCCAGCAGCTTTAAGACCGGGAACAATGAGCAGTTCTTC.

The chain has TRBV6-1 and TRBJ2-1; 11 bases are a match to TRBD2. V lost 6 bases to trimming and J lost 2 bases; unmatched junction nucleotides: 3. The CDR3 is made up of 15 amino acids. Looked up from germline, CDR1 is MNHNS and CDR2 is SASEGT. CDR3 loop: CASSLAGGTYNEQFF. Here the CDR3 DNA reads TGTGCCAGCAGCTTAGCGGGGGGGACCTACAATGAGCAGTTCTTC.

This chain links TRBV15 with TRBJ2-7, with a tentative D call TRBD1 (5 bases). The CDR3 has 15 amino acids. CDR1 and CDR2 from the germline V gene are LNHNV and YYDKDF (reference sequence). The V end was cut by 1 base, the J end by 2 bases, with 12 bases between. CDR3 amino acids: CATSRAVGPPYEQYF. The CDR3 DNA follows: TGTGCCACCAGCAGAGCTGTGGGGCCCCCCTACGAGCAGTACTTC.

In its sample, this clone was seen a few times. The genes are TRBV29-1 and TRBJ2-7, with TRBD1 matching 10 bases. The J segment lost 0 bases and the V segment lost 6 bases, leaving 2 bases of the junction unmatched. The CDR3 is made up of 13 amino acids. Germline loops: CDR1 SQVTM, CDR2 ANQGSEA. The DNA for the CDR3 is TGCAGCGTCGGGACAGGGGACTCCTACGAGCAGTACTTC. This gives the protein CSVGTGDSYEQYF.

For the CDR3, the DNA is TGTGCCAGTAGTATCGGCCGCCCGGGTCGGTACGAGCAGTACTTC. It yields the protein CASSIGRPGRYEQYF. The V gene is TRBV19, the J gene TRBJ2-7, with D unclear. CDR1 is LNHDA, CDR2 SQIVND, per germline (reference sequence). The CDR3 is 15 amino acids. V lost 3 bases, J lost 4 bases, and 16 bases lay in between.

V and J are TRBV27 and TRBJ2-1, with a tentative D call TRBD2 (5 bases). Germline CDR1 and CDR2: MNHEY and SMNVEV (reference sequence). Trimming pared 6 bases from V and 8 bases from J, leaving 17 bases between. This CDR3 is built from 14 residues. The CDR3 here is CASSGLRSGHEQFF. Here the CDR3 DNA reads TGTGCCAGCAGCGGACTTCGTTCCGGCCATGAGCAGTTCTTC.

V is TRBV15 and J is TRBJ2-7, with 7 bases aligning to TRBD2. Germline lookup yields CDR1 LNHNV and CDR2 YYDKDF (reference sequence). The trim removed 0 bases at V and 2 bases at J, leaving 7 bases unmatched. The length of the CDR3 is 16 residues. The CDR3 protein is CATSRDLAAGAYEQYF. Here the CDR3 DNA reads TGTGCCACCAGCAGAGATCTCGCCGCGGGGGCCTACGAGCAGTACTTC.

The CDR3 sequence: CASSIPVTDTQYF. CDR3 DNA: TGTGCCAGCAGTATTCCCGTCACAGATACGCAGTATTTT. The chain carries TRBV28 and TRBJ2-3; D gene uncertain. The CDR3 runs 13 residues. V was pared by 5 bases and J by 2 bases, with 8 bases between. Germline V gene sequence: CDR1 MDHEN, CDR2 SYDVKM.